The sequence of this T cell receptor (beta chain) was determined in a study of T cells expressing NK-cell markers. Germline CDR1 and CDR2: MNHEY and SVGEGT. The CDR3 extends over 15 amino acids. TCRdb reanalyzed the 5' RACE reads, giving one entry per CDR3 protein sequence and no DNA. This sample carries almost 450,000 distinct CDR3 sequences, with 6% to 9.5% going to the ten biggest clones. V gene TRBV6-2 or TRBV6-3 combines with J gene TRBJ2-7; with no DNA, the TCRdb D assignment of TRBD2 cannot be verified. This clonotype originated in a woman between 18 and 75 years old in good health. Sequenced material: blood T cells: a sorted CD56 or NKG2C T cell subset, CD4+ or CD8+ T cells, or bulk PBMC T cells (not recorded which). The CDR3 loop reads CASSYSAGGYYEQYF.